The 32 T cell receptor beta chains reported below all come from one sample, sequenced in a study of T cell responses to AZD1222 COVID-19 vaccine. Method: immunoSEQ multiplex PCR; TCRdb's copy keeps in-frame clones and lacks some. The profile shows about 120,000 clones, roughly 90% of them singletons. The input for sequencing was peripheral blood, taken on day 0 of AZD1222 vaccination. Receptors were obtained from an adult in good health.

The table lists this clone with a count of one. The chain couples TRBV24-1 to TRBJ2-2; D is perhaps TRBD1 (6 bases). V was pared by 7 bases and J by 1 base, with 6 bases between. CDR3 size: 13 residues. The germline V gene has CDR1 KGHDR and CDR2 SFDVKD. CDR3: CATRGQNTGELFF. The CDR3 coding sequence is TGTGCCACCAGGGGACAGAACACCGGGGAGCTGTTTTTT.

The chain is built from TRBV12-3 or TRBV12-4 and TRBJ1-2; no clear D. The CDR3 loop spans 12 amino acids. Between the trimmed V and J ends, which lost 5 bases and 5 bases, there was a span of 9 bases. The CDR3 region has the DNA TGTGCCAGCAGTCAACCAGCATATGGCTACACCTTC. Its translation: CASSQPAYGYTF.

V usage is TRBV27 and J usage is TRBJ2-5; no definite D call. V was pared by 4 bases and J by 5 bases, with 11 bases between. Germline CDR1 MNHEY, CDR2 SMNVEV (reference sequence). The CDR3 is 13 residues long. CDR3: CASSYGDAETQYF. CDR3 coding DNA: TGTGCCAGCAGTTATGGAGATGCGGAGACCCAGTACTTC.

This clone has a handful of counts. The V gene is TRBV27, the J gene TRBJ1-5; 9 bases are shared with TRBD1. This CDR3 is 16 amino acids long. J gave up 5 bases and V 6 bases, and 11 bases lay outside the gene matches. The germline V gene has CDR1 MNHEY and CDR2 SMNVEV (reference sequence). The CDR3 bases are TGTGCCAGCAGCCCAATGCGACAGGGGGGGGATCAGCCCCAGCATTTT. The encoded protein is CASSPMRQGGDQPQHF.

The rearrangement joins TRBV2 to TRBJ2-2; 9 nucleotides match TRBD2. With 2 bases clipped from V and 7 bases from J, the junction kept 14 bases outside the gene matches. The CDR3 covers 18 residues. Looked up from germline, CDR1 is SNHLY and CDR2 is FYNNEI. The CDR3 nucleotides are TGTGCCAGCAGTGAATATCGAGCGGGAGGCCCGGGAGACGGGGAGCTGTTTTTT. Protein sequence: CASSEYRAGGPGDGELFF.

V usage is TRBV11-3 and J usage is TRBJ2-3, with 7 bases aligning to TRBD2. Germline-derived CDR1 and CDR2 are SGHNT and YENEEA. CDR3 length equals 14 residues. V gave up 5 bases and J gave up 0 bases; unmatched junction bases: 2. The CDR3 protein is CASSKLASTDTQYF. As DNA, the CDR3 is TGTGCCAGCAGCAAACTAGCGAGCACAGATACGCAGTATTTT.

The DNA of the CDR3 is TGTGCCAGTAGTATCGCCAGGGGATATAGCAATCAGCCCCAGCATTTT. Translated: CASSIARGYSNQPQHF. This chain links TRBV19 with TRBJ1-5, with D tentatively TRBD1 (6 bases). V gave up 3 bases and J gave up 0 bases, with 12 bases separating them. Germline loops: CDR1 LNHDA, CDR2 SQIVND (reference sequence). The CDR3 is 16 residues long.

This clone was detected only a few times. The rearrangement links TRBV28 to TRBJ1-1, with D possibly TRBD1 on 6 matching bases. Looked up from germline, CDR1 is MDHEN and CDR2 is SYDVKM. The CDR3 contains 15 residues. The V end lost 3 bases, the J end lost 1 base, and 12 bases lay between the germline ends. The CDR3 sequence: CASSFAGHENTEAFF. The CDR3 region has the DNA TGTGCCAGCAGTTTTGCGGGACATGAGAACACTGAAGCTTTCTTT.

This clone was counted between two and nine times. This chain uses TRBV29-1 with TRBJ2-3; D is possibly TRBD1 or TRBD2 (6 bases each). From germline, CDR1 is SQVTM and CDR2 ANQGSEA. This CDR3 is 19 amino acids long. V was shortened by 3 bases and J by 2 bases, with 27 bases between the two germline ends. CDR3 residues: CSVESTRGPSPAYTDTQYF. The CDR3 nucleotides are TGCAGCGTTGAGTCAACCCGGGGGCCCTCACCGGCTTACACAGATACGCAGTATTTT.

The chain joins TRBV6-5 to TRBJ2-7, with TRBD1 matching over 9 bases. CDR1 MNHEY and CDR2 SVGAGI come from the germline V gene. With 7 bases clipped from V and 6 bases from J, the junction kept 10 bases outside the gene matches. The CDR3 spans 14 residues. CDR3 sequence reads: CASNAWGQGGEQYF. CDR3 sequence (DNA): TGTGCCAGCAATGCATGGGGACAGGGAGGCGAGCAGTACTTC.

The chain combines TRBV7-3 with TRBJ2-3; D possibly corresponds to TRBD2 (6 bases). Germline V lookup: CDR1 SGHTA, CDR2 FQGTGA. V shed 4 bases and J shed 2 bases, with 13 bases lying between them. This CDR3 region has 15 residues. Here the CDR3 DNA reads TGTGCCAGCAGCTCCGCGGGACTCAACACAGATACGCAGTATTTT. This codes for CASSSAGLNTDTQYF.

The chain uses TRBV9 and TRBJ2-1; D might be TRBD2 (5 bases). This CDR3 contains 16 residues. Trimming removed 0 bases at V and 0 bases at J, with 10 bases between. Germline CDR1 SGDLS, CDR2 YYNGEE. The CDR3, as DNA: TGTGCCAGCAGCGTAGAGGGTACTAGCTCCTACAATGAGCAGTTCTTC. Its translation: CASSVEGTSSYNEQFF.

This clone was observed a single time. The chain carries TRBV7-9 and TRBJ2-7, with 10 bases identical to TRBD1. V lost 6 bases, J lost 2 bases, and 7 bases stayed unmatched. Germline V gives CDR1 SEHNR, CDR2 FQNEAQ (reference sequence). The CDR3 is 15 amino acids. The CDR3 loop reads CASSGPGQGTYEQYF. CDR3 in DNA: TGTGCCAGCAGTGGACCGGGACAGGGGACCTACGAGCAGTACTTC.

The rearrangement uses TRBV9 and TRBJ2-7; 7 bases are shared with TRBD1. Germline values: CDR1 SGDLS, CDR2 YYNGEE. The CDR3 runs 15 residues. After removal of 0 bases from V and 7 bases from J, the junction contained 10 bases not matched to a gene. The DNA of the CDR3 is TGTGCCAGCAGCGTAGAGGGGACAGCCGGATGGGAGCAGTACTTC. This translates into CASSVEGTAGWEQYF.

In regard to this clone: Other DNA sequences in this sample translate to the same CDR3. The chain combines TRBV18 with TRBJ2-5; D not certain. This CDR3 has 13 residues. Trimming removed 0 bases at V and 1 base at J, with 3 bases between. Germline V gene lookup returns CDR1 KGHSH and CDR2 LQKENI. CDR3 nucleotide sequence: TGTGCCAGCTCACCACCGGGCCAAGAGACCCAGTACTTC. Translated: CASSPPGQETQYF.

The chain recombines TRBV9 with TRBJ1-1; 8 bases agree with TRBD1. Germline assignment: CDR1 SGDLS and CDR2 YYNGEE. The CDR3 has 17 residues. J lost 1 base, V lost 0 bases, and 8 bases had no gene match. The CDR3 loop is CASSVVPLGQGNTEAFF. CDR3 nucleotide sequence: TGTGCCAGCAGCGTAGTTCCCCTTGGACAGGGGAACACTGAAGCTTTCTTT.

The V call is TRBV6-1, the J call TRBJ2-2; D gene unclear. This CDR3 is 16 amino acids long. V lost 0 bases, J lost 3 bases, and 11 bases lay in between. Germline V gene sequence: CDR1 MNHNS, CDR2 SASEGT. Written as DNA, the CDR3 is TGTGCCAGCAGTGAAGCAAAGGGCACGTACACCGGGGAGCTGTTTTTT. Translation: CASSEAKGTYTGELFF.

The chain joins TRBV5-1 to TRBJ2-7; a weak D match, TRBD1 (5 bases). This CDR3 has 14 residues. Between the trimmed V and J ends, which lost 7 bases and 3 bases, there was a span of 17 bases. The germline V gene encodes CDR1 SGHRS and CDR2 YFSETQ. The CDR3 coding sequence is TGCGCCAGCCCCCGTTGTAGGGGCCTCTACGAGCAGTACTTC. It is translated as CASPRCRGLYEQYF.

The V and J genes are TRBV29-1 and TRBJ1-2; 7 bases align to TRBD1. J was trimmed by 4 bases and V by 0 bases; bases with no gene match: 23. This CDR3 has 20 residues. The germline gives CDR1 SQVTM, CDR2 ANQGSEA. This chain's CDR3 is CSVEDLGTQGEAVGFYGYTF. CDR3 DNA: TGCAGCGTTGAAGATTTAGGGACCCAGGGGGAAGCTGTAGGCTTCTATGGCTACACCTTC.

This sequence joins TRBV28 and TRBJ1-1; 7 nucleotides line up with TRBD1. Germline V gene data show CDR1 as MDHEN and CDR2 as SYDVKM. Trimming took 4 bases from V and 6 from J; bases not matched to a gene: 8. This CDR3 contains 14 residues. The CDR3 protein is CASSSYRGGPEAFF. The DNA of the CDR3 is TGTGCCAGCAGTTCGTACAGGGGAGGCCCTGAAGCTTTCTTT.

This chain connects TRBV24-1 to TRBJ2-3, with D maybe TRBD1 (5 bases). The V end was cut by 3 bases, the J end by 6 bases, with 9 bases between. The CDR3 is made up of 13 amino acids. The V gene's germline CDR1 is KGHDR and CDR2 SFDVKD. The CDR3 loop is CATSDPGPDTQYF. The CDR3 DNA reads as TGTGCCACCAGTGATCCAGGGCCCGATACGCAGTATTTT.

This clone was detected once. The chain carries TRBV7-9 and TRBJ2-7, with a weak D call TRBD1 (6 bases). With 5 bases removed from V and 0 bases from J, the gap between germline ends came to 14 bases. The CDR3 contains 15 residues. The V gene's germline CDR1 is SEHNR and CDR2 FQNEAQ (reference sequence). The chain's CDR3 is CASSTPGQRSYEQYF. CDR3 in DNA: TGTGCCAGCAGCACCCCTGGACAGCGCTCCTACGAGCAGTACTTC.

The CDR3 here is CASGTPYEQYF. The CDR3 nucleotides read TGTGCCAGCGGGACTCCCTACGAGCAGTACTTC. The genes are TRBV27 and TRBJ2-7; weak D call: TRBD2 (6 bases). CDR1 MNHEY and CDR2 SMNVEV come from the germline V gene (reference sequence). The V gene lost 8 bases and the J gene lost 2 bases, with 7 bases spanning the gap. The CDR3 length is 11 residues.

This clone was recorded once. The chain carries TRBV4-3 and TRBJ1-2, with D perhaps TRBD1 (6 bases). CDR1 and CDR2 (germline): LGHNA, YSLEER. V lost 0 bases to trimming and J lost 2 bases, with 10 bases between them. The CDR3 runs 15 residues. In DNA, the CDR3 is TGCGCCAGCAGCCAAGATTGGAGGGGGAACTATGGCTACACCTTC. Translation gives CASSQDWRGNYGYTF.

The chain employs TRBV12-3 or TRBV12-4 and TRBJ2-3; D gene uncertain. The CDR3 has 12 residues. V lost 6 bases and J 2 bases, leaving 6 bases between the germline ends. This CDR3 is CASSPPTDTQYF. The CDR3 coding sequence is TGTGCCAGCAGCCCCCCCACAGATACGCAGTATTTT.

J is TRBJ2-7 and V is TRBV7-9, with TRBD1 matching 8 bases. This CDR3 is 13 amino acids long. With V trimmed by 3 bases and J by 7 bases, 5 bases remained unmatched. Germline loops: CDR1 SEHNR, CDR2 FQNEAQ (reference sequence). This chain's CDR3 is CASSFDRGLEQYF. The DNA for the CDR3 is TGTGCCAGCAGCTTTGACAGGGGACTGGAGCAGTACTTC.

CDR3 DNA: TGTGCCAGCAGCATAGACTATGGCTACACCTTC. It encodes CASSIDYGYTF. This chain connects TRBV5-5 to TRBJ1-2; D ambiguous. V was cut by 4 bases and J by 3 bases, with 4 bases left in between. This CDR3 spans 11 amino acids. The germline gives CDR1 SGHKS, CDR2 YYEKEE (reference sequence).

V gene TRBV4-1 combines with J gene TRBJ2-7; 9 bases fit TRBD2. This CDR3 has 15 residues. J was trimmed by 4 bases and V by 1 base; bases with no gene match: 5. CDR1 is MGHRA, CDR2 YSYEKL, per germline. The CDR3 DNA reads as TGCGCCAGCAGCCAAGCGGCTAGCGGGGCGTACGAGCAGTACTTC. This sequence encodes CASSQAASGAYEQYF.

J is TRBJ2-1 and V is TRBV6-4; 11 bases agree with TRBD2. Trimming removed 5 bases from V and 5 bases from J; junction bases left unmatched: 5. The germline V gene encodes CDR1 MRHNA and CDR2 SNTAGT. The length of the CDR3 is 15 residues. CDR3 DNA: TGTGCCAGCAGTCTCCTTAGCGGGAGGGACAATGAGCAGTTCTTC. Protein product: CASSLLSGRDNEQFF.

The chain employs TRBV18 and TRBJ1-6; D not resolved. This CDR3 has 18 amino acids. Germline assignment: CDR1 KGHSH and CDR2 LQKENI. V was shortened by 3 bases and J by 0 bases, with 15 bases between the two germline ends. This CDR3 reads CASSPYTPEGSYNSPLHF. CDR3 nucleotides: TGTGCCAGCTCACCCTACACACCGGAGGGCTCCTATAATTCACCCCTCCACTTT.

The chain joins TRBV30 to TRBJ1-2; D ambiguous. Germline CDR1 GTSNPN, CDR2 SVGIG (reference sequence). V gave up 0 bases and J gave up 7 bases, with 9 bases separating them. The CDR3 spans 12 residues. In DNA, the CDR3 is TGTGCCTGGAGTGTACATCGGGGTGGCTACACCTTC. Translation gives CAWSVHRGGYTF.

The CDR3 DNA is TGCAGCGTTGTTCCCGGGCTGGACGGACCCTATGGCTACACCTTC. Encoded protein: CSVVPGLDGPYGYTF. The V gene is TRBV29-1, the J gene TRBJ1-2; no definite D call. Germline CDR1 and CDR2: SQVTM and ANQGSEA. This CDR3 spans 15 amino acids. V was clipped by 4 bases and J by 4 bases, with 19 bases between them. Full variable domain (outside the CDR3, taken from reference TRBV29-1 and TRBJ1-2): SAVISQKPSRDICQRGTSLTIQCQVDSQVTMMFWYRQQPGQSLTLIATANQGSEATYESGFVIDKFPISRPNLTFSTLTVSNMSPEDSSIYLCSVVPGLDGPYGYTFGSGTRLTVV.